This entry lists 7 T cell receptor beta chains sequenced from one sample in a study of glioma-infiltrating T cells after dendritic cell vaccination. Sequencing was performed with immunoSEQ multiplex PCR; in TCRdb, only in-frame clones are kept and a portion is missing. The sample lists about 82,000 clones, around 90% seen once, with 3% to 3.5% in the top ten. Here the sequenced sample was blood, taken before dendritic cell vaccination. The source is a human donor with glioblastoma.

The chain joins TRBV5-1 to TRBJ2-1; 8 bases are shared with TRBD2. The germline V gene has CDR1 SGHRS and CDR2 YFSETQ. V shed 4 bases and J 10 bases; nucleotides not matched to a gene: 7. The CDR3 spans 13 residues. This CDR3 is CASSPQREREQFF. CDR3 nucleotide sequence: TGCGCCAGCAGCCCCCAGCGGGAGAGGGAGCAGTTCTTC.

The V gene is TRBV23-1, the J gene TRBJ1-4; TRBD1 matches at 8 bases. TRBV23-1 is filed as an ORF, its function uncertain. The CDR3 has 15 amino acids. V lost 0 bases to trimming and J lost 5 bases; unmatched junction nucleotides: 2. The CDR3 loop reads CASSQSDRENEKLFF. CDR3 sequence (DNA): TGCGCCAGCAGTCAATCGGACAGGGAGAATGAAAAACTGTTTTTT.

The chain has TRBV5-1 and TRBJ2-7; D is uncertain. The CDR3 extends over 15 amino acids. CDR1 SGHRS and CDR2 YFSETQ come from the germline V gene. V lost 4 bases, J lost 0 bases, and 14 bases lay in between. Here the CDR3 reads CASSTATLSSYEQYF. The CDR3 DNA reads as TGCGCCAGCAGCACGGCGACATTGAGCTCCTACGAGCAGTACTTC.

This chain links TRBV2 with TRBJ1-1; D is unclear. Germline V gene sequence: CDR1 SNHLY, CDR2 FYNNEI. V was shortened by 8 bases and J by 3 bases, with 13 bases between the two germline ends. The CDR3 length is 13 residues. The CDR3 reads CASCSTEDTEAFF. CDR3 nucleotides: TGTGCCAGCTGCTCCACCGAGGACACTGAAGCTTTCTTT.

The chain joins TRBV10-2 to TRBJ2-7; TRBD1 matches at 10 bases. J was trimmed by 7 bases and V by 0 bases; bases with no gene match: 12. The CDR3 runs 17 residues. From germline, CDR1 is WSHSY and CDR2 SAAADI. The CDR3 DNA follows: TGCGCCAGCAGTGAGTCGTCAGCCGGGACAGGGGCCCAGGAGCAGTACTTC. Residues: CASSESSAGTGAQEQYF.

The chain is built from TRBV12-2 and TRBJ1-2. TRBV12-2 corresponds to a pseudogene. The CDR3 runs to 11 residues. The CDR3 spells CAAKGGSGYTF. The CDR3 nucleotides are TGTGCAGCAAAAGGCGGGTCGGGCTACACCTTC.

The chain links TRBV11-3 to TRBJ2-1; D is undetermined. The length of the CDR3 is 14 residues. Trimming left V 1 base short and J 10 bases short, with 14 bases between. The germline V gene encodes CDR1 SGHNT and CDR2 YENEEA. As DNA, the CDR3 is TGTGCCAGCAGCTTAGGGGCAGCAGCCAGGGAGCAGTTCTTC. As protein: CASSLGAAAREQFF.